These 26 T cell receptor beta chains were sequenced from one sample in a study of cytomegalovirus exposure and HLA in healthy donors. The study ran its PCR with 60 Vbeta and 13 Jbeta primers. Sequencing was performed with immunoSEQ multiplex PCR; in TCRdb, only in-frame clones are kept and a portion is missing. Of about 140,000 clones listed, approximately 79% were seen once; the top ten hold about 1.2%. Sequences were obtained from PBMCs. These receptors came from a female donor in good health and CMV-seronegative.

Points on this clone: An end of the junction does not agree with germline; a read error may underlie this. The CDR3 here is CASSFPGTGVTGELFF. In DNA, the CDR3 is TGCGCCAGCAGCTTTCCCGGGACAGGGGTCACCGGGGAGCTGTTTTTT. This chain uses TRBV7-9 with TRBJ2-2; 10 nucleotides agree with TRBD1. CDR1 is SEHNR and CDR2 is FQNEAQ in the germline V gene (reference sequence). The CDR3 contains 16 residues.

This clone was counted a few times. The chain joins TRBV5-6 to TRBJ1-2, with D possibly being TRBD1 (6 bases). In germline, CDR1 is SGHDT, CDR2 YYEEEE. Deletions cut 2 bases from V and 8 bases from J, with 19 bases between. The CDR3 contains 15 residues. The CDR3 nucleotides read TGTGCCAGCAGCTTTCAGGACAGACCCATGGGGGGCTACACCTTC. The encoded protein is CASSFQDRPMGGYTF.

J is TRBJ2-1 and V is TRBV14; D possibly corresponds to TRBD2 (6 bases). The CDR3 consists of 14 residues. CDR1 and CDR2 from the germline V gene are SGHDN and FVKESK. V shed 4 bases and J shed 4 bases, with 11 bases lying between them. CDR3 protein: CASSPGVVYNEQFF. The CDR3, as DNA: TGTGCCAGCAGCCCGGGGGTTGTGTACAATGAGCAGTTCTTC.

V gene TRBV6-9 combines with J gene TRBJ2-1, with D possibly being TRBD2 (5 bases). From germline, CDR1 is MNHGY and CDR2 SVAAGI. Trimming removed 5 bases at V and 0 bases at J, with 11 bases between. The CDR3 contains 15 residues. This CDR3 is CASSAGKASYNEQFF. Written as DNA, the CDR3 is TGTGCCAGCAGTGCCGGGAAGGCCTCCTACAATGAGCAGTTCTTC.

The chain has TRBV5-1 and TRBJ2-7; D gene unclear. V lost 2 bases and J 2 bases, leaving 8 bases between the germline ends. The CDR3 length is 13 residues. CDR1 and CDR2 from the germline V gene are SGHRS and YFSETQ. The DNA of the CDR3 is TGCGCCAGCAGCTTTGGCACCGCCTACGAGCAGTACTTC. This gives the protein CASSFGTAYEQYF.

This clone was detected only a few times. V gene TRBV29-1 combines with J gene TRBJ1-2, with TRBD1 identical over 12 bases. Germline trimming cut 6 bases from V and 3 bases from J; bases unmatched to any gene: 20. The CDR3 is 19 amino acids. CDR1 and CDR2 from the germline V gene are SQVTM and ANQGSEA. CDR3 in DNA: TGCAGCGTCCCGTATCCGAGGGACAGGGGGCAGGTCATCGACTATGGCTACACCTTC. This translates into CSVPYPRDRGQVIDYGYTF.

V usage is TRBV28 and J usage is TRBJ1-1; TRBD1 matches at 7 bases. The V and J ends lost 5 bases and 10 bases, in that order; junction bases with no gene match: 10. Germline V lookup: CDR1 MDHEN, CDR2 SYDVKM. The CDR3 is 13 amino acids. CDR3 sequence: CASSPPGGPSAFF. CDR3 coding DNA: TGTGCCAGCAGTCCCCCAGGGGGGCCCTCAGCTTTCTTT. Using reference TRBV28 and TRBJ1-1 for the parts outside the CDR3, the full variable domain is DVKVTQSSRYLVKRTGEKVFLECVQDMDHENMFWYRQDPGLGLRLIYFSYDVKMKEKGDIPEGYSVSREKKERFSLILESASTNQTSMYLCASSPPGGPSAFFGQGTRLTVV.

V and J are TRBV4-1 and TRBJ2-1, with D unclear. CDR1 and CDR2 (germline): MGHRA, YSYEKL. CDR3 length: 16 residues. V lost 1 base and J 0 bases, leaving 10 bases between the germline ends. CDR3 loop: CASSQVARSSYNEQFF. The CDR3 DNA reads as TGCGCCAGCAGCCAAGTGGCCCGGAGCTCCTACAATGAGCAGTTCTTC.

This chain links TRBV5-1 with TRBJ2-7, with 8 positions matching TRBD1. The V gene end was trimmed by 0 bases and the J gene end by 3 bases; junction bases not matched to a gene: 2. CDR3 length equals 14 residues. CDR1 is SGHRS, CDR2 YFSETQ, per germline. CDR3 nucleotide sequence: TGCGCCAGCAGCTTGGTTGGACAGGGCTACGAGCAGTACTTC. This encodes CASSLVGQGYEQYF.

This clone occurred once. The chain has TRBV18 and TRBJ1-1; no firm D call. The CDR3 runs 14 residues. V was pared by 2 bases and J by 0 bases, with 7 bases between. Germline V CDR1 and CDR2: KGHSH, LQKENI. The CDR3 protein is CASSPSNMNTEAFF. The CDR3 nucleotides are TGTGCCAGCTCACCAAGTAACATGAACACTGAAGCTTTCTTT.

The genes are TRBV14 and TRBJ1-4; D unresolved. CDR1 and CDR2 (germline): SGHDN, FVKESK. The CDR3 consists of 14 residues. The V end lost 0 bases, the J end lost 8 bases, and 10 bases lay between the germline ends. The CDR3 loop is CASSQDYRGEKLFF. CDR3 nucleotide sequence: TGTGCCAGCAGCCAAGATTATCGGGGAGAAAAACTGTTTTTT.

The chain is built from TRBV9 and TRBJ2-1, with D perhaps matching TRBD1 (6 bases). CDR3 length: 15 residues. V was trimmed by 1 base and J by 3 bases, leaving 11 bases between them. Germline values: CDR1 SGDLS, CDR2 YYNGEE. CDR3 sequence: CASSVQDRYYNEQFF. DNA for the CDR3: TGTGCCAGCAGCGTACAAGACAGGTACTACAATGAGCAGTTCTTC.

The chain recombines TRBV7-3 with TRBJ2-2, with TRBD2 matching over 12 bases. Germline loops: CDR1 SGHTA, CDR2 FQGTGA. The CDR3 is made up of 16 amino acids. The junction had 5 bases not matched to a gene; V was cut back by 3 bases and J by 6 bases. The CDR3 region has the DNA TGTGCCAGCAGCTTCGCTAGCGGGAGGGCCCCCGGGGAGCTGTTTTTT. Its protein is CASSFASGRAPGELFF. Full variable domain (rest looked up from reference TRBV7-3 and TRBJ2-2): GAGVSQTPSNKVTEKGKYVELRCDPISGHTALYWYRQSLGQGPEFLIYFQGTGAADDSGLPNDRFFAVRPEGSVSTLKIQRTERGDSAVYLCASSFASGRAPGELFFGEGSRLTVL.

V is TRBV28 and J is TRBJ2-5, with a weak D call TRBD1 (6 bases). V shed 10 bases and J shed 4 bases, with 19 bases lying between them. CDR3 length: 14 residues. Per the germline V gene, CDR1 is MDHEN and CDR2 is SYDVKM. CDR3 loop: CAIRKDSLVETQYF. Here the CDR3 DNA reads TGTGCCATCCGAAAGGACAGTTTGGTAGAGACCCAGTACTTC.

V and J are TRBV7-9 and TRBJ2-3, with TRBD2 as a possible D gene (6 bases). Germline V gene sequence: CDR1 SEHNR, CDR2 FQNEAQ (reference sequence). The CDR3 runs to 16 residues. V lost 1 base and J lost 2, with 13 bases in between. CDR3 loop: CASSLGIADPTDTQYF. As DNA, the CDR3 is TGTGCCAGCAGCTTAGGCATAGCGGACCCCACAGATACGCAGTATTTT.

This clone has a handful of counts. V gene TRBV7-9 combines with J gene TRBJ1-2; D is unclear. The germline V gene encodes CDR1 SEHNR and CDR2 FQNEAQ (reference sequence). The CDR3 sequence is 15 residues long. Trimming stripped 1 base from V and 4 bases from J, with 13 bases between. CDR3 sequence reads: CASSLDGGSIYGYTF. CDR3 bases: TGTGCCAGCAGCTTAGACGGAGGGAGTATCTATGGCTACACCTTC.

This chain links TRBV5-1 with TRBJ2-2; D gene uncertain. Trimming removed 0 bases at V and 3 bases at J, with 6 bases between. Germline V lookup: CDR1 SGHRS, CDR2 YFSETQ. This CDR3 region has 14 residues. The CDR3 here is CASSLALYTGELFF. The DNA of the CDR3 is TGCGCCAGCAGCTTGGCACTTTACACCGGGGAGCTGTTTTTT.

The chain joins TRBV7-3 to TRBJ2-1, with 7 bases matching TRBD2. The CDR3 spans 14 residues. Trimming removed 6 bases from V and 2 bases from J; junction bases left unmatched: 4. In germline, CDR1 is SGHTA, CDR2 FQGTGA. Here the CDR3 reads CASSLAETYNEQFF. The CDR3 DNA reads TGTGCCAGCAGTCTAGCGGAGACCTACAATGAGCAGTTCTTC.

Here the CDR3 reads CASSSVADTQYF. As DNA, the CDR3 is TGTGCCAGCAGCTCGGTAGCAGATACGCAGTATTTT. J is TRBJ2-3 and V is TRBV7-9; D is uncertain. This CDR3 spans 12 amino acids. Germline V lookup: CDR1 SEHNR, CDR2 FQNEAQ (reference sequence). The ends were cut back, 4 bases at V and 4 bases at J, with 6 bases in the middle.

This rearrangement joins TRBV5-6 to TRBJ2-4; TRBD2 might be the D (6 bases). CDR1 and CDR2 from the germline V gene are SGHDT and YYEEEE. The V end lost 3 bases, the J end lost 9 bases, and 16 bases lay between the germline ends. This CDR3 spans 14 amino acids. The CDR3 is CASSSGLSGPIQYF. In DNA form, the CDR3 reads TGTGCCAGCAGCTCGGGCCTCAGCGGGCCCATTCAGTACTTC.

In this sample, this clone turned up once. This chain uses TRBV29-1 with TRBJ2-7; 9 bases are shared with TRBD1. This CDR3 region has 14 residues. In germline, CDR1 is SQVTM, CDR2 ANQGSEA. The V gene end was trimmed by 4 bases and the J gene end by 2 bases; junction bases not matched to a gene: 6. CDR3 coding DNA: TGCAGCGTTGTCCCCGGGACAGGGACCTACGAGCAGTACTTC. Residues: CSVVPGTGTYEQYF.

V is TRBV30 and J is TRBJ2-4; TRBD1 agrees at 9 bases. The CDR3 loop spans 17 amino acids. V shed 3 bases and J 1 base; nucleotides not matched to a gene: 10. CDR1 GTSNPN and CDR2 SVGIG come from the germline V gene (reference sequence). As DNA, the CDR3 is TGTGCCTGGAGCAAACCCACAGGGGGCATCGCCAAAAACATTCAGTACTTC. Amino acids: CAWSKPTGGIAKNIQYF.

The V call is TRBV7-9, the J call TRBJ1-1; D is uncertain. This CDR3 has 15 residues. Germline values: CDR1 SEHNR, CDR2 FQNEAQ (reference sequence). Deletions cut 5 bases from V and 4 bases from J, with 17 bases between. CDR3 bases: TGTGCCAGCAGCACCTGGAGCGGACTAAGCACTGAAGCTTTCTTT. It codes for CASSTWSGLSTEAFF.

This clone was observed a single time. The CDR3 DNA reads as TGTGCCAACCCTTTAGCGGAGTTCCAAGAGACCCAGTACTTC. Amino acid sequence: CANPLAEFQETQYF. The gene calls are TRBV2 and TRBJ2-5; TRBD2 is a possible D gene (6 bases). The V end lost 10 bases, the J end lost 1 base, and 16 bases lay between the germline ends. CDR1 is SNHLY and CDR2 is FYNNEI in the germline V gene. The length of the CDR3 is 14 residues.

The gene calls are TRBV4-1 and TRBJ1-2; unclear D gene. From germline, CDR1 is MGHRA and CDR2 YSYEKL. Trimming removed 1 base at V and 4 bases at J, with 10 bases between. The CDR3 length is 14 residues. The CDR3 DNA is TGCGCCAGCAGCCAAGGTCAGGAAGTCTATGGCTACACCTTC. It codes for CASSQGQEVYGYTF.

Remarks on this clone: As the CDR3 is not closed by the conserved phenylalanine or tryptophan, this likely results from a read error. The V and J genes are TRBV9 and TRBJ1-1; D ambiguous. The V gene lost 0 bases and the J gene lost 1 base, with 7 bases spanning the gap. Germline CDR1 SGDLS, CDR2 YYNGEE. The CDR3 consists of 14 residues. CDR3 sequence reads: CASSVVRENTEAFV. As DNA, the CDR3 is TGTGCCAGCAGCGTAGTGAGGGAGAACACTGAAGCTTTCGTT.